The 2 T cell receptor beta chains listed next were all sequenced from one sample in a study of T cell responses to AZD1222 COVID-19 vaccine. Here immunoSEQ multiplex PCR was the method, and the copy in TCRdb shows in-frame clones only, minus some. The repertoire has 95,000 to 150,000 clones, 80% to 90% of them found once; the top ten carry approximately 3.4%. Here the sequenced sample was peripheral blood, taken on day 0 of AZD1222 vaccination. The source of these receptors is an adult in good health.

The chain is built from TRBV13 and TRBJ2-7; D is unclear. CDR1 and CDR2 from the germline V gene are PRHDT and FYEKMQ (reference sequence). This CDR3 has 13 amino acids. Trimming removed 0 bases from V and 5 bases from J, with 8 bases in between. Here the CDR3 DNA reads TGTGCCAGCAGCTTAGGCCTTAGGGACGAGCAGTACTTC. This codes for CASSLGLRDEQYF.

The CDR3 bases are TGTGCCAGCAGGAGACTAGCGGGAGTGGGCGAGCAGTACTTC. Its translation: CASRRLAGVGEQYF. The rearrangement uses TRBV27 and TRBJ2-7, with TRBD2 matching 12 bases. CDR1 is MNHEY, CDR2 SMNVEV, per germline (reference sequence). V dropped 6 bases and J dropped 6; count of bases not matched to a gene: 6. The length of the CDR3 is 14 residues.